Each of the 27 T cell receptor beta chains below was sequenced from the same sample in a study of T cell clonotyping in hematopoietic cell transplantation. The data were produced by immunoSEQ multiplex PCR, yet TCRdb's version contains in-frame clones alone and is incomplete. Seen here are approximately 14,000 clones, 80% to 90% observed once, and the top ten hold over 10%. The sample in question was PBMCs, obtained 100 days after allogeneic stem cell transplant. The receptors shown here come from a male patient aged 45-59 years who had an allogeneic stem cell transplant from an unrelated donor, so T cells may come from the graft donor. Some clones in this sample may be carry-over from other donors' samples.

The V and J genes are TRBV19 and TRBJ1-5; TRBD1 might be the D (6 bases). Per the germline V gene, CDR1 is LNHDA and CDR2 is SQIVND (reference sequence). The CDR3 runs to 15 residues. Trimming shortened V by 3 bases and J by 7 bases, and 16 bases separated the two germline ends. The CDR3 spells CASSIDVGGRQPQHF. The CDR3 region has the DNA TGTGCCAGTAGTATTGATGTGGGGGGCCGACAGCCCCAGCATTTT.

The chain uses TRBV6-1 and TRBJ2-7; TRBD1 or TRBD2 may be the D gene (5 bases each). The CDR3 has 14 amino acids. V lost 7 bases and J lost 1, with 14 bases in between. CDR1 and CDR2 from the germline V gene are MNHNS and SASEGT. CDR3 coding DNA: TGTGCCAGCATAGGGGACGGTGGATCCTACGAGCAGTACTTC. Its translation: CASIGDGGSYEQYF.

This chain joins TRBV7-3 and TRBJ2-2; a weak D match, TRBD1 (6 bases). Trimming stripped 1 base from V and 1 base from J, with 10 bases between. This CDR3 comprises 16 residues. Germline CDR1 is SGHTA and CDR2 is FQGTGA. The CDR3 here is CASSLMGAGNTGELFF. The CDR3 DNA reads TGTGCCAGCAGCTTAATGGGGGCAGGGAACACCGGGGAGCTGTTTTTT.

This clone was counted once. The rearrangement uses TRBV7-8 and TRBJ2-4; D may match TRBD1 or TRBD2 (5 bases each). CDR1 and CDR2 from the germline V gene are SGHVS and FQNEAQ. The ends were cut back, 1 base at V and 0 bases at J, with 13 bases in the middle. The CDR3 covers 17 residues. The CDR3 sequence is CASSLGRGPLAKNIQYF. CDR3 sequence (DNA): TGTGCCAGCAGCTTAGGACGGGGACCTCTAGCCAAAAACATTCAGTACTTC.

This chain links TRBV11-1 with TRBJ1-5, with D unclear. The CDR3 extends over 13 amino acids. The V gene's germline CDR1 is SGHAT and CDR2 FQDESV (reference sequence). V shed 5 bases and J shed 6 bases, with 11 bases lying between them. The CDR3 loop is CASSAELGQPQHF. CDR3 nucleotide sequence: TGTGCCAGCAGCGCAGAGTTGGGTCAGCCCCAGCATTTT.

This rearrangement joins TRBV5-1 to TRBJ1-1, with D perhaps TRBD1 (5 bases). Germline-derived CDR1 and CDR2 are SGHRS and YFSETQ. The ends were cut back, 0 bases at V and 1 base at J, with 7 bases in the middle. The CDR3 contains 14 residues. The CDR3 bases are TGCGCCAGCAGCTTGGGGACAAGGAACACTGAAGCTTTCTTT. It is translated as CASSLGTRNTEAFF.

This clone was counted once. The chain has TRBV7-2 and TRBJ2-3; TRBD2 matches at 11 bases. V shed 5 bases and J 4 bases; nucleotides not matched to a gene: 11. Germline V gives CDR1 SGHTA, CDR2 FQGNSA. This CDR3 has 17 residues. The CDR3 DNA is TGTGCCAGCAGCCCCCGGGGTAGCGGGAGGGGGGCAGATACGCAGTATTTT. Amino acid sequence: CASSPRGSGRGADTQYF.

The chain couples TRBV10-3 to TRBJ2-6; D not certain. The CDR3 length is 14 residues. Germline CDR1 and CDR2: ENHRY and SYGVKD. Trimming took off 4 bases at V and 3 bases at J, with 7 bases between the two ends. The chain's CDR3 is CAISGRDGANVLTF. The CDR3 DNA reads TGTGCCATCAGTGGCAGAGATGGGGCCAACGTCCTGACTTTC.

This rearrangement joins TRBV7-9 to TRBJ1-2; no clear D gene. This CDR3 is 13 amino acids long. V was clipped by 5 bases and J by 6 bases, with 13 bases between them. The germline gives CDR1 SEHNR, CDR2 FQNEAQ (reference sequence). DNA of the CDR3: TGTGCCAGCAGCCGGGCAGTTGGAAATGGCTACACCTTC. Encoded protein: CASSRAVGNGYTF.

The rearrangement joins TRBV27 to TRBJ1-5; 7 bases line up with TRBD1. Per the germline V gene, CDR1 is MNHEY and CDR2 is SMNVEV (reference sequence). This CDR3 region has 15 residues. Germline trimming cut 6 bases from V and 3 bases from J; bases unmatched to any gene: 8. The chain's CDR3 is CASSQSDRVNQPQHF. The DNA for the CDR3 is TGTGCCAGCAGCCAATCCGACAGGGTCAATCAGCCCCAGCATTTT.

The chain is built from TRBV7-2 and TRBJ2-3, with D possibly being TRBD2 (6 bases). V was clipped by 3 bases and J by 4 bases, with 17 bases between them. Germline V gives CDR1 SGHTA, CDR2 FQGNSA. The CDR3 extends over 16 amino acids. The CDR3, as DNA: TGTGCCAGCAGCTTTGTGTTTGGCGGGGTGGCAGATACGCAGTATTTT. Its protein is CASSFVFGGVADTQYF.

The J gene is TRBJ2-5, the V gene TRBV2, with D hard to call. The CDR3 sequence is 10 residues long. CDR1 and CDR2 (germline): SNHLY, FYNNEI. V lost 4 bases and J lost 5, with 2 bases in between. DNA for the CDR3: TGTGCCAGCAGTGGGGAGACCCAGTACTTC. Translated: CASSGETQYF.

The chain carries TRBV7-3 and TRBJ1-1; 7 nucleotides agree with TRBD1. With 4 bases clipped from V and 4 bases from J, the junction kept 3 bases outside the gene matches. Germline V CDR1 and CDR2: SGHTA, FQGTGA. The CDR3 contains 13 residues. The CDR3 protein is CASSSSGGTEAFF. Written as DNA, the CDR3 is TGTGCCAGCAGCTCCTCAGGGGGCACTGAAGCTTTCTTT. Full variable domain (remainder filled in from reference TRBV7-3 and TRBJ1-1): GAGVSQTPSNKVTEKGKYVELRCDPISGHTALYWYRQSLGQGPEFLIYFQGTGAADDSGLPNDRFFAVRPEGSVSTLKIQRTERGDSAVYLCASSSSGGTEAFFGQGTRLTVV.

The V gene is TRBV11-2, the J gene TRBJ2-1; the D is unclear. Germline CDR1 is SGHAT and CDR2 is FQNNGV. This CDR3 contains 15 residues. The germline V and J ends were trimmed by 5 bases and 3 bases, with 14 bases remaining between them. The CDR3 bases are TGTGCCAGCAGCCCCCCGGTTGGTCACTACAATGAGCAGTTCTTC. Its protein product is CASSPPVGHYNEQFF. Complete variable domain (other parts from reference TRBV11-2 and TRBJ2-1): EAGVAQSPRYKIIEKRQSVAFWCNPISGHATLYWYQQILGQGPKLLIQFQNNGVVDDSQLPKDRFSAERLKGVDSTLKIQPAKLEDSAVYLCASSPPVGHYNEQFFGPGTRLTVL.

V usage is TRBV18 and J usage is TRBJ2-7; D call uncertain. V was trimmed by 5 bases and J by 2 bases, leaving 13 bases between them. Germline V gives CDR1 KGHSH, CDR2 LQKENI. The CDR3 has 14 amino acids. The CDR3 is CASSGIAGAYEQYF. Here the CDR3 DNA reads TGTGCCAGCTCAGGGATTGCCGGAGCCTACGAGCAGTACTTC.

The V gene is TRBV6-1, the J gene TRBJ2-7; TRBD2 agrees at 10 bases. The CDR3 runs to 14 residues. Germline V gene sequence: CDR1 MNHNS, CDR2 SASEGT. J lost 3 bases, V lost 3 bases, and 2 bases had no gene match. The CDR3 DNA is TGTGCCAGCAGTGAGGCTAGCGGGGGCTACGAGCAGTACTTC. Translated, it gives CASSEASGGYEQYF.

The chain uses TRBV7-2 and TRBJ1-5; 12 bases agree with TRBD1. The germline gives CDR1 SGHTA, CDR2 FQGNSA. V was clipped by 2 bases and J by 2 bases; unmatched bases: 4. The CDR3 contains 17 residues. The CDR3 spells CASSLPGTGGGNQPQHF. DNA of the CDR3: TGTGCCAGCAGCTTACCCGGGACAGGGGGCGGCAATCAGCCCCAGCATTTT.

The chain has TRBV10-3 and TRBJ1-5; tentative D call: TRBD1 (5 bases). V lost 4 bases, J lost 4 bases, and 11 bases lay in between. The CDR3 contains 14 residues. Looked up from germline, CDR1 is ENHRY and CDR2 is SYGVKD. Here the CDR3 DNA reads TGTGCCATCAGTGGGGGGAGAGGGAATCAGCCCCAGCATTTT. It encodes CAISGGRGNQPQHF.

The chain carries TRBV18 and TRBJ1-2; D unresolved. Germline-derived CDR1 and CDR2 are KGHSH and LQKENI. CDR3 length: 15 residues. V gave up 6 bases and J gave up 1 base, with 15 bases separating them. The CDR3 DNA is TGTGCCAGCTCTTCAGCACTCGTGGATAACTATGGCTACACCTTC. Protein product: CASSSALVDNYGYTF.

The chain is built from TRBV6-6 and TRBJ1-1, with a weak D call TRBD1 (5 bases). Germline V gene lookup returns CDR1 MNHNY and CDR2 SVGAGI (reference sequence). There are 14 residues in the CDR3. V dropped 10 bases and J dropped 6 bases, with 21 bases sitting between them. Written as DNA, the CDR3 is TGTGCCATTCGACCGAAGGGAGGGGTCGCTGAAGCTTTCTTT. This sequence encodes CAIRPKGGVAEAFF.

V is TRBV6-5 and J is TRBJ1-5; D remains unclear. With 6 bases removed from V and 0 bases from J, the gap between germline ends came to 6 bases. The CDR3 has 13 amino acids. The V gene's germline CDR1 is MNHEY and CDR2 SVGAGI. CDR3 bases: TGTGCCAGCAGATCTTATAGCAATCAGCCCCAGCATTTT. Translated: CASRSYSNQPQHF.

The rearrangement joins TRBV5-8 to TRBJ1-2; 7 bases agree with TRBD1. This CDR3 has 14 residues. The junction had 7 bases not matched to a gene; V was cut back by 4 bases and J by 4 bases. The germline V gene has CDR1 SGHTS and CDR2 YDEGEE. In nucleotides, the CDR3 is TGTGCCAGCAGCGAAGGGGGCGAGGGCTATGGCTACACCTTC. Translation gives CASSEGGEGYGYTF.

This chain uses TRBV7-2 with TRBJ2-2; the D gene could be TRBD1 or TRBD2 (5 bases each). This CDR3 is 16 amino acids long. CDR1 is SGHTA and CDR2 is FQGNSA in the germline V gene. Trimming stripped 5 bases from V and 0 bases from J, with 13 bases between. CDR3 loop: CASSPYGATNTGELFF. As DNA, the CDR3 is TGTGCCAGCAGCCCTTACGGGGCAACGAACACCGGGGAGCTGTTTTTT.

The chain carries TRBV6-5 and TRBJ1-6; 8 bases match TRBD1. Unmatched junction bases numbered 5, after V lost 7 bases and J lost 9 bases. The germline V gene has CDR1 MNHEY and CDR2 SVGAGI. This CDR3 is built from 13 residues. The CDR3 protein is CASKGQVSSPLHF. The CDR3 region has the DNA TGTGCCAGCAAGGGACAGGTCTCTTCACCCCTCCACTTT.

CDR3 sequence (DNA): TGTGCCAGCAGCGTACAACAAGCGGCAGATACGCAGTATTTT. It specifies CASSVQQAADTQYF. V gene TRBV9 combines with J gene TRBJ2-3, with D possibly being TRBD2 (5 bases). This CDR3 spans 14 amino acids. Germline V gene sequence: CDR1 SGDLS, CDR2 YYNGEE. Trimming shortened V by 1 base and J by 4 bases, and 10 bases separated the two germline ends.

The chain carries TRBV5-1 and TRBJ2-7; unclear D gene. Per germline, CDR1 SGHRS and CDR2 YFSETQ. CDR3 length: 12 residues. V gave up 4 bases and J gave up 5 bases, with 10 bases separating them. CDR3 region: CASSPTENEQYF. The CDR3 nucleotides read TGCGCCAGCAGCCCTACGGAAAACGAGCAGTACTTC.

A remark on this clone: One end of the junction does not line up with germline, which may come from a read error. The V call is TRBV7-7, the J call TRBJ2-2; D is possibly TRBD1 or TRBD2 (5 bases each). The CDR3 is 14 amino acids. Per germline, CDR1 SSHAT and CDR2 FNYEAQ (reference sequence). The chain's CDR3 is CASRETANTGELFF. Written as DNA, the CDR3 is TGTGCTAGCAGGGAGACAGCGAACACCGGGGAGCTGTTTTTT.